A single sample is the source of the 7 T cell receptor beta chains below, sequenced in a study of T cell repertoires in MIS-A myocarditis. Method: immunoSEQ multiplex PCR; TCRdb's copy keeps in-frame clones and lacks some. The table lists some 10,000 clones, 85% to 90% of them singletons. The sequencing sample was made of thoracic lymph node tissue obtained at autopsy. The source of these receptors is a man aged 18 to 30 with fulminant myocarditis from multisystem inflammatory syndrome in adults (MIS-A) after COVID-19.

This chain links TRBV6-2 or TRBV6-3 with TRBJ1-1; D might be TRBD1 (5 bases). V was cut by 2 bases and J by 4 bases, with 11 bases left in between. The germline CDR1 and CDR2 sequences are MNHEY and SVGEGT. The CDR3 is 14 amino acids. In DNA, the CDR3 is TGTGCCAGCAGTTACGCGGGGGTCGTCACTGAAGCTTTCTTT. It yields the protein CASSYAGVVTEAFF.

CDR3 DNA: TGTGCCAGCAGTTTATCCGGAGCGGGGGGCATCTACGAGCAGTACTTC. This encodes CASSLSGAGGIYEQYF. This rearrangement joins TRBV27 to TRBJ2-7; TRBD2 agrees at 9 bases. V dropped 0 bases and J dropped 3; count of bases not matched to a gene: 6. CDR1 MNHEY and CDR2 SMNVEV come from the germline V gene (reference sequence). CDR3 length: 16 residues.

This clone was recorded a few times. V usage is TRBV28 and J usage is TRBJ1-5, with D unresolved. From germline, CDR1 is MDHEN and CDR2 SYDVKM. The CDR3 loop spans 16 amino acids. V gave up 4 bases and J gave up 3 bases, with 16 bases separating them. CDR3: CASSSGSRGSNQPQHF. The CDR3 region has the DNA TGTGCCAGCAGTTCGGGCTCTCGGGGATCCAATCAGCCCCAGCATTTT.

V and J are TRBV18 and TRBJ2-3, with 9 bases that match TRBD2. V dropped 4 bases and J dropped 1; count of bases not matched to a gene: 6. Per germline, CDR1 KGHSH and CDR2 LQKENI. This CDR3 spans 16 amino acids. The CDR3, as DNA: TGTGCCAGCTCACGCCGAGCGGGAGGAGGCACAGATACGCAGTATTTT. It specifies CASSRRAGGGTDTQYF.

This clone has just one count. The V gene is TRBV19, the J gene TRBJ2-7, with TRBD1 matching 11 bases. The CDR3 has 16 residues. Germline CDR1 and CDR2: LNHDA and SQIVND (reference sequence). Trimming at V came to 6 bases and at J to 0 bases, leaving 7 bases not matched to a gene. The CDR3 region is CASRQRGQGASYEQYF. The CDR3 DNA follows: TGTGCCAGTAGACAACGCGGACAGGGGGCCTCCTACGAGCAGTACTTC. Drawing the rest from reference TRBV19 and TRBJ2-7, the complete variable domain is DGGITQSPKYLFRKEGQNVTLSCEQNLNHDAMYWYRQDPGQGLRLIYYSQIVNDFQKGDIAEGYSVSREKKESFPLTVTSAQKNPTAFYLCASRQRGQGASYEQYFGPGTRLTVT.

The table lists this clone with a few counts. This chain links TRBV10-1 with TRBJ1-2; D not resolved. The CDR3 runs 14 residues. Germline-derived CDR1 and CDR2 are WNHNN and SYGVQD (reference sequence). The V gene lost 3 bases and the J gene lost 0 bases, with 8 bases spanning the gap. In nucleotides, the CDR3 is TGCGCCAGCAGTGAAAGCGGTACTAACTATGGCTACACCTTC. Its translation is CASSESGTNYGYTF.

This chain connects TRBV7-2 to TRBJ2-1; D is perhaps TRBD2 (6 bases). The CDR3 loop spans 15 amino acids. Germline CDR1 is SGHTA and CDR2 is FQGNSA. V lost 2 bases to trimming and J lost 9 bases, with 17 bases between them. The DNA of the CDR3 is TGTGCCAGCAGCTTACCGAGGGAGAGGGGAGGTGAGCAGTTCTTC. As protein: CASSLPRERGGEQFF.